What follows are 29 T cell receptor beta chains derived from one specimen sequenced in a study of beta chain features in type 1 diabetes. Study-wide results and caveats: Moderate yet significant TCRB CDR3 shortening was seen in Type 1 diabetes patients in all four CD4+ subsets.

No cognate antigen is known for these TCRs. Every isolated RNA sample was fully reverse transcribed, so sequencing captured expressed TCRB transcripts. Profiling relied on immunoSEQ multiplex PCR, and the TCRdb table lists in-frame clones only, not all of them. The data contain 280,000 or so clones, around 16% of them singletons. Material for sequencing was naive CD4+ T cells from blood. The origin of the receptors is a man between 18 and 35 years old with type 1 diabetes.

This clone has just a few counts. The CDR3 region is CASMGAPGQGAGELFF. The CDR3 coding sequence is TGTGCCAGCATGGGGGCACCGGGACAGGGCGCCGGGGAGCTGTTTTTT. This rearrangement joins TRBV7-9 to TRBJ2-2; 9 bases map to TRBD1. This CDR3 is built from 16 residues. Per the germline V gene, CDR1 is SEHNR and CDR2 is FQNEAQ (reference sequence). V dropped 7 bases and J dropped 6; count of bases not matched to a gene: 12.

The chain employs TRBV15 and TRBJ1-2; D may be TRBD1 (5 bases). V lost 1 base to trimming and J lost 4 bases, with 10 bases between them. The CDR3 has 14 residues. Germline CDR1 LNHNV, CDR2 YYDKDF (reference sequence). CDR3 DNA: TGTGCCACCAGCAGAGGGGGGACTGCCTATGGCTACACCTTC. Translating gives CATSRGGTAYGYTF.

This clone has more than one count but fewer than ten. The gene calls are TRBV4-2 and TRBJ1-2, with 9 bases aligning to TRBD1. The CDR3 sequence is 14 residues long. Germline CDR1 and CDR2: LGHNA and YNFKEQ. The ends lost 3 bases at V and 7 bases at J; junction bases unmatched: 6. This CDR3 reads CASSHTGTGTGYTF. The CDR3 nucleotides are TGTGCCAGCAGCCACACCGGGACAGGGACTGGCTACACCTTC.

V and J are TRBV28 and TRBJ1-5; D may be TRBD1 (5 bases). Germline lookup yields CDR1 MDHEN and CDR2 SYDVKM. Trimming stripped 5 bases from V and 1 base from J, with 6 bases between. The CDR3 runs to 13 residues. Here the CDR3 reads CASSPGSNQPQHF. The CDR3 coding sequence is TGTGCCAGCAGTCCAGGGAGCAATCAGCCCCAGCATTTT.

The chain joins TRBV2 to TRBJ2-1, with 7 bases aligning to TRBD1. The CDR3 spans 12 residues. Germline CDR1 SNHLY, CDR2 FYNNEI. J was trimmed by 8 bases and V by 7 bases; bases with no gene match: 5. CDR3: CASKQGDHEQFF. In DNA form, the CDR3 reads TGTGCCAGCAAGCAGGGGGACCATGAGCAGTTCTTC. The full variable domain, in which reference TRBV2 and TRBJ2-1 provide the parts outside the CDR3, is EPEVTQTPSHQVTQMGQEVILRCVPISNHLYFYWYRQILGQKVEFLVSFYNNEISEKSEIFDDQFSVERPDGSNFTLKIRSTKLEDSAMYFCASKQGDHEQFFGPGTRLTVL.

The chain recombines TRBV18 with TRBJ2-7, with D possibly TRBD2 on 6 matching bases. The germline V and J ends were trimmed by 2 bases and 0 bases, with 11 bases remaining between them. This CDR3 is built from 15 residues. The germline V gene encodes CDR1 KGHSH and CDR2 LQKENI. The CDR3 is CASSPGTVDSYEQYF. The CDR3 region has the DNA TGTGCCAGCTCACCAGGGACTGTTGACTCCTACGAGCAGTACTTC. Full variable domain (missing parts from reference TRBV18 and TRBJ2-7): NAGVMQNPRHLVRRRGQEARLRCSPMKGHSHVYWYRQLPEEGLKFMVYLQKENIIDESGMPKERFSAEFPKEGPSILRIQQVVRGDSAAYFCASSPGTVDSYEQYFGPGTRLTVT.

This clone was detected only a few times. The chain links TRBV30 to TRBJ2-2; maybe TRBD2 (6 bases). The V gene's germline CDR1 is GTSNPN and CDR2 SVGIG (reference sequence). The V gene lost 4 bases and the J gene lost 5 bases, with 14 bases spanning the gap. The CDR3 has 14 residues. CDR3 coding DNA: TGTGCCTGGAACCATATAGCGGAAACCGGGGAGCTGTTTTTT. This translates into CAWNHIAETGELFF.

J is TRBJ2-3 and V is TRBV9, with 10 nucleotides matching TRBD2. The ends lost 3 bases at V and 1 base at J; junction bases unmatched: 2. CDR3 length equals 15 residues. Germline values: CDR1 SGDLS, CDR2 YYNGEE. The chain's CDR3 is CASSETSGRTDTQYF. In nucleotides, the CDR3 is TGTGCCAGCAGCGAGACTAGCGGGCGCACAGATACGCAGTATTTT.

The chain uses TRBV29-1 and TRBJ2-7; the match to TRBD2 covers 7 bases. This CDR3 has 13 residues. Germline lookup yields CDR1 SQVTM and CDR2 ANQGSEA. V trimming: 6 bases; J trimming: 4 bases; junction bases outside the gene matches: 9. CDR3 nucleotides: TGCAGCGTGGGACTATTACACGATTACGAGCAGTACTTC. Its protein product is CSVGLLHDYEQYF.

This clone was observed a handful of times. V usage is TRBV9 and J usage is TRBJ2-7; TRBD1 is a possible D gene (5 bases). The CDR3 has 15 amino acids. Trimming pared 0 bases from V and 0 bases from J, leaving 10 bases between. Germline V lookup: CDR1 SGDLS, CDR2 YYNGEE. The CDR3 bases are TGTGCCAGCAGCGTAGGACAGAGGAGCTCCTACGAGCAGTACTTC. This encodes CASSVGQRSSYEQYF.

This clone was picked up a small number of times. The chain joins TRBV5-1 to TRBJ2-5; TRBD2 matches at 10 bases. The CDR3 spans 16 residues. V dropped 0 bases and J dropped 0; count of bases not matched to a gene: 2. Germline assignment: CDR1 SGHRS and CDR2 YFSETQ. CDR3: CASSLEAGGYQETQYF. CDR3 bases: TGCGCCAGCAGCTTGGAAGCGGGGGGGTACCAAGAGACCCAGTACTTC.

This clone was observed a handful of times. The chain carries TRBV29-1 and TRBJ2-5; possibly TRBD2 for D (5 bases). V gave up 4 bases and J gave up 5 bases, with 17 bases separating them. The CDR3 has 14 residues. Germline V gene sequence: CDR1 SQVTM, CDR2 ANQGSEA. CDR3 nucleotide sequence: TGCAGCGTTGCTAGCTCGGCTCGTGGGGAGACCCAGTACTTC. Translation gives CSVASSARGETQYF.

The rearrangement joins TRBV18 to TRBJ2-7, with 11 nucleotides matching TRBD1. J was trimmed by 4 bases and V by 3 bases; bases with no gene match: 2. The CDR3 extends over 14 amino acids. Germline CDR1 KGHSH, CDR2 LQKENI. This CDR3 reads CASSPGTGGYEQYF. As DNA, the CDR3 is TGTGCCAGCTCACCTGGGACAGGGGGATACGAGCAGTACTTC.

This chain links TRBV5-1 with TRBJ2-5, with TRBD1 matching over 8 bases. The CDR3 is 15 residues long. Germline assignment: CDR1 SGHRS and CDR2 YFSETQ. The ends lost 4 bases at V and 2 bases at J; junction bases unmatched: 7. CDR3: CASSPGQGGQETQYF. The CDR3 region has the DNA TGCGCCAGCAGCCCCGGACAGGGAGGTCAAGAGACCCAGTACTTC.

The chain is built from TRBV9 and TRBJ2-1; 9 bases agree with TRBD2. The V segment lost 2 bases and the J segment 6 bases; nucleotides outside the gene matches: 6. The CDR3 has 15 amino acids. In germline, CDR1 is SGDLS, CDR2 YYNGEE. In DNA form, the CDR3 reads TGTGCCAGCAGCGTTCTAGCGGGGATTTCCAATGAGCAGTTCTTC. Translated, it gives CASSVLAGISNEQFF.

The CDR3 DNA reads as TGCGCCAGCAGCTTGACCGGGACAGGGGCCCCCTACGAGCAGTACTTC. Translating gives CASSLTGTGAPYEQYF. The V gene is TRBV5-1, the J gene TRBJ2-7; the match to TRBD1 covers 10 bases. Germline-derived CDR1 and CDR2 are SGHRS and YFSETQ. Germline trimming cut 1 base from V and 2 bases from J; bases unmatched to any gene: 6. This CDR3 spans 16 amino acids. Filled out from reference TRBV5-1 and TRBJ2-7, the complete variable domain reads KAGVTQTPRYLIKTRGQQVTLSCSPISGHRSVSWYQQTPGQGLQFLFEYFSETQRNKGNFPGRFSGRQFSNSRSEMNVSTLELGDSALYLCASSLTGTGAPYEQYFGPGTRLTVT.

The chain recombines TRBV12-5 with TRBJ2-5, with 8 bases identical to TRBD1. After removal of 1 base from V and 5 bases from J, the junction contained 3 bases not matched to a gene. Germline V gene data show CDR1 as LGHNT and CDR2 as FRNRAP. The CDR3 runs to 14 residues. The CDR3 region is CASGLGTGKETQYF. CDR3 sequence (DNA): TGTGCTAGTGGTTTGGGGACAGGGAAGGAGACCCAGTACTTC.

The sample holds a few counts of this clone. This chain links TRBV15 with TRBJ1-5, with D maybe TRBD1 (6 bases). Germline CDR1 reads LNHNV; CDR2 reads YYDKDF (reference sequence). Between the trimmed V and J ends, which lost 1 base and 2 bases, there was a span of 15 bases. The CDR3 is 17 amino acids. The DNA for the CDR3 is TGTGCCACCAGCAGAGTGTCGGGGGGCTGGGGCAATCAGCCCCAGCATTTT. This sequence encodes CATSRVSGGWGNQPQHF.

V is TRBV19 and J is TRBJ1-1; D gene uncertain. Germline CDR1 reads LNHDA; CDR2 reads SQIVND (reference sequence). With 3 bases removed from V and 3 bases from J, the gap between germline ends came to 14 bases. This CDR3 has 15 amino acids. DNA of the CDR3: TGTGCCAGTAGTATCAGGACTGGCCAGGACACTGAAGCTTTCTTT. This gives the protein CASSIRTGQDTEAFF.

There are a few counts of this clone. This rearrangement joins TRBV5-1 to TRBJ1-2; the D gene is possibly TRBD1 (5 bases). V was pared by 1 base and J by 3 bases, with 7 bases between. The CDR3 covers 13 residues. Germline V lookup: CDR1 SGHRS, CDR2 YFSETQ. The CDR3 DNA follows: TGCGCCAGCAGCTTGAGCAGGGACTATGGCTACACCTTC. Translation gives CASSLSRDYGYTF.

The V gene is TRBV29-1, the J gene TRBJ2-4; 7 bases are shared with TRBD1. Germline loops: CDR1 SQVTM, CDR2 ANQGSEA. This CDR3 contains 13 residues. With V trimmed by 4 bases and J by 8 bases, 8 bases remained unmatched. As DNA, the CDR3 is TGCAGCGTTGGTCTTTATACAGGGGACATTCAGTACTTC. Protein sequence: CSVGLYTGDIQYF.

The chain recombines TRBV28 with TRBJ2-5; perhaps TRBD2 as D (6 bases). This CDR3 has 16 residues. Deletions cut 6 bases from V and 4 bases from J, with 21 bases between. The germline gives CDR1 MDHEN, CDR2 SYDVKM. Here the CDR3 DNA reads TGTGCCAGCAGCCCCTCGAGTTCCGGGGGTGGAGAGACCCAGTACTTC. Translating it yields CASSPSSSGGGETQYF.

This clone was detected a few times. The chain links TRBV19 to TRBJ2-7, with TRBD2 matching 10 bases. The CDR3 spans 15 residues. Germline V gives CDR1 LNHDA, CDR2 SQIVND (reference sequence). The J segment lost 4 bases and the V segment lost 1 base, leaving 4 bases of the junction unmatched. CDR3: CASSIVLAGMYEQYF. In DNA form, the CDR3 reads TGTGCCAGTAGTATAGTACTAGCGGGGATGTACGAGCAGTACTTC.

This clone was observed a few times. The chain uses TRBV19 and TRBJ2-3, with a tentative D call TRBD2 (6 bases). The CDR3 spans 14 residues. Germline V gives CDR1 LNHDA, CDR2 SQIVND (reference sequence). V was cut by 6 bases and J by 0 bases, with 10 bases left in between. Here the CDR3 DNA reads TGTGCCAGTAGGACACGGGGGAGCACAGATACGCAGTATTTT. Translated: CASRTRGSTDTQYF.

This CDR3 reads CASSGQGRGYTF. CDR3 DNA sequence: TGTGCCAGCAGCGGACAGGGTCGAGGCTACACCTTC. This chain connects TRBV7-9 to TRBJ1-2; 8 positions match TRBD1. Losses at the gene ends were 5 bases for V and 8 bases for J; bases not matched to a gene: 4. The CDR3 contains 12 residues. Germline V gene data show CDR1 as SEHNR and CDR2 as FQNEAQ (reference sequence).

This clone showed up just a few times. The V call is TRBV29-1, the J call TRBJ1-2; D might be TRBD1 (6 bases). V was clipped by 6 bases and J by 2 bases, with 10 bases between them. Germline CDR1 SQVTM, CDR2 ANQGSEA. The CDR3 extends over 12 amino acids. CDR3 amino acids: CSVQTGNYGYTF. The CDR3 DNA follows: TGCAGCGTCCAGACAGGAAACTATGGCTACACCTTC.

This clone was seen only a few times. The genes are TRBV6-6 and TRBJ1-2; D is possibly TRBD1 (6 bases). V lost 2 bases and J lost 6, with 16 bases in between. The germline CDR1 and CDR2 sequences are MNHNY and SVGAGI (reference sequence). There are 15 residues in the CDR3. The CDR3 DNA follows: TGTGCCAGCAGTTACCTCGACAGGCCAGGCAATGGCTACACCTTC. It translates to CASSYLDRPGNGYTF.

This clone has more than one count but fewer than ten. The chain is built from TRBV10-3 and TRBJ2-7, with D unclear. CDR1 is ENHRY, CDR2 SYGVKD, per germline. Trimming stripped 3 bases from V and 3 bases from J, with 6 bases between. The CDR3 covers 12 residues. The CDR3 loop is CAISDYSYEQYF. Here the CDR3 DNA reads TGTGCCATCAGTGACTATAGCTACGAGCAGTACTTC.

This clone occurred a few times. The rearrangement links TRBV7-9 to TRBJ1-2, with TRBD1 matching 8 bases. V shed 5 bases and J 2 bases; nucleotides not matched to a gene: 7. CDR3 length equals 15 residues. CDR1 is SEHNR and CDR2 is FQNEAQ in the germline V gene (reference sequence). This chain's CDR3 is CASSTAGGENYGYTF. Here the CDR3 DNA reads TGTGCCAGCAGCACCGCAGGGGGCGAAAACTATGGCTACACCTTC.